Listed below are T cell receptor beta chains from one sample, sequenced in a study of blood T cell repertoires in COVID-19. Produced via immunoSEQ multiplex PCR; TCRdb's table is partial and in-frame only. The sample includes 350,000 to 500,000 clones, approximately 90% seen only once; the top ten take approximately 1.3%. The sequenced material came from PBMCs or T cells enriched from blood (not recorded which). These receptor sequences come from a woman between 18 and 29 years old who had been exposed to COVID-19. Both conserved end residues are part of each CDR3. D genes are given only for firm matches. Rows may omit the clone size; those that give it use once, few, many or a size class.

CDR3: CASSRTGQALFTEAFF
DNA: TGTGCCAGCAGCAGAACAGGGCAGGCACTCTTCACTGAAGCTTTCTTT
V: TRBV5-4
J: TRBJ1-1
D: NA
size: NA

CDR3: CASNPGQGIGGYTF
DNA: TGTGCCAGTAACCCGGGACAGGGGATTGGGGGCTACACCTTC
V: TRBV19
J: TRBJ1-2
D: TRBD1
size: NA

CDR3: CASSLMLRENSPLHF
DNA: TGTGCCAGCAGTTTGATGCTCAGGGAAAATTCACCCCTCCACTTT
V: TRBV28
J: TRBJ1-6
D: NA
size: NA

CDR3: CASSLHLIESETQYF
DNA: TGTGCCAGCAGCTTGCACCTAATCGAGTCGGAGACCCAGTACTTC
V: TRBV5-5
J: TRBJ2-5
D: NA
size: NA

CDR3: CASSFRTPNEKLFF
DNA: TGTGCCAGCAGCTTCCGGACACCGAATGAAAAACTGTTTTTT
V: TRBV5-8
J: TRBJ1-4
D: NA
size: NA

CDR3: CSARSSYEQYF
DNA: TGCAGTGCCCGTAGCTCCTACGAGCAGTACTTC
V: TRBV20-1
J: TRBJ2-7
D: NA
size: NA

CDR3: CASSLESGPTEAFF
DNA: TGTGCCAGCAGCTTAGAGTCAGGGCCCACTGAAGCTTTCTTT
V: TRBV7-9
J: TRBJ1-1
D: NA
size: once

CDR3: CASSLGTSGRTDEQYF
DNA: TGTGCCAGCAGCTTGGGGACTAGCGGGAGGACAGACGAGCAGTACTTC
V: TRBV5-4
J: TRBJ2-7
D: TRBD2
size: few

CDR3: CASSFLGSGGAQETQYF
DNA: TGTGCCAGCAGCTTTTTAGGTAGCGGGGGGGCGCAAGAGACCCAGTACTTC
V: TRBV5-6
J: TRBJ2-5
D: TRBD2
size: once

CDR3: CASRRTGPLNTEAFF
DNA: TGTGCCAGCAGGAGGACAGGCCCGCTGAACACTGAAGCTTTCTTT
V: TRBV14
J: TRBJ1-1
D: TRBD1
size: NA

CDR3: CASSLGQINEQFF
DNA: TGTGCCAGCAGCTTAGGACAGATAAATGAGCAGTTCTTC
V: TRBV7-9
J: TRBJ2-1
D: NA
size: NA

CDR3: CAISESGRGLYNEQFF
DNA: TGTGCCATCAGTGAGTCTGGCAGGGGGCTTTACAATGAGCAGTTCTTC
V: TRBV10-3
J: TRBJ2-1
D: TRBD1
size: few

CDR3: CASAPGQNREAFF
DNA: TGCGCCAGCGCTCCTGGGCAGAACCGAGAAGCTTTCTTT
V: TRBV10-1
J: TRBJ1-1
D: NA
size: NA

CDR3: CASSGLAGGPISQYF
DNA: TGTGCCAGCAGCGGACTAGCGGGGGGCCCTATTTCGCAGTATTTT
V: TRBV11-2
J: TRBJ2-3
D: TRBD2
size: NA

CDR3: CASSFIPGGTLSGANVLTF
DNA: TGTGCCAGCAGCTTCATCCCGGGGGGGACTCTCTCTGGGGCCAACGTCCTGACTTTC
V: TRBV7-6
J: TRBJ2-6
D: TRBD2
size: NA

CDR3: CASSISEGTEAFF
DNA: TGTGCCAGCAGCATTTCTGAGGGCACTGAAGCTTTCTTT
V: TRBV5-4
J: TRBJ1-1
D: NA
size: NA

CDR3: CASSYLYGYTF
DNA: TGTGCCAGCAGTTACCTCTATGGCTACACCTTC
V: TRBV6-2/TRBV6-3
J: TRBJ1-2
D: NA
size: NA

CDR3: CSASRSGSRYF
DNA: TGCAGTGCTAGCAGGAGCGGGAGTAGGTACTTC
V: TRBV20-1
J: TRBJ2-7
D: TRBD2
size: NA

CDR3: CASSPRTGEMNTEAFF
DNA: TGTGCCAGCAGCCCCCGGACAGGGGAAATGAACACTGAAGCTTTCTTT
V: TRBV3-1/TRBV3-2
J: TRBJ1-1
D: TRBD1
size: NA

CDR3: CASSLLGRREAFF
DNA: TGTGCCAGCAGTTTATTAGGTAGGAGGGAAGCTTTCTTT
V: TRBV28
J: TRBJ1-1
D: NA
size: NA

CDR3: CATRVSPSGANVLTF
DNA: TGTGCCACGAGGGTTTCCCCCTCTGGGGCCAACGTCCTGACTTTC
V: TRBV28
J: TRBJ2-6
D: NA
size: NA

CDR3: CASSWTSGRGIDTQYF
DNA: TGTGCCAGCAGTTGGACTAGCGGGAGAGGTATAGATACGCAGTATTTT
V: TRBV6-5
J: TRBJ2-3
D: TRBD2
size: NA

CDR3: CAWGDRGNPYEQYF
DNA: TGTGCCTGGGGGGACAGGGGTAATCCCTACGAGCAGTACTTC
V: TRBV30
J: TRBJ2-7
D: TRBD1
size: NA

CDR3: CASSPRRELNTEAFF
DNA: TGTGCCAGCTCACCACGTAGGGAGCTGAACACTGAAGCTTTCTTT
V: TRBV18
J: TRBJ1-1
D: NA
size: once

CDR3: CASKLAQNLGQFF
DNA: TGTGCCAGCAAACTAGCTCAAAACCTGGGACAGTTCTTC
V: TRBV28
J: TRBJ2-1
D: NA
size: NA

CDR3: CASSLAGPSSYEQYF
DNA: TGTGCCAGCAGCTTAGCGGGGCCAAGCTCCTACGAGCAGTACTTC
V: TRBV7-8
J: TRBJ2-7
D: NA
size: few

CDR3: CASSPFSRAGANTGELFF
DNA: TGTGCCAGCAGCCCCTTCTCACGGGCGGGGGCGAACACCGGGGAGCTGTTTTTT
V: TRBV9
J: TRBJ2-2
D: TRBD2
size: NA

CDR3: CSVRRDSLAVEQYF
DNA: TGCAGCGTTCGCCGGGACTCCCTTGCCGTGGAGCAGTACTTC
V: TRBV29-1
J: TRBJ2-7
D: NA
size: NA

CDR3: CASSFSTSPTQYF
DNA: TGTGCCAGCAGTTTTTCGACTAGTCCGACCCAGTACTTC
V: TRBV28
J: TRBJ2-5
D: NA
size: once

CDR3: CASSSERGGETQYF
DNA: TGTGCCAGCAGCTCAGAGCGGGGGGGAGAGACCCAGTACTTC
V: TRBV7-2
J: TRBJ2-5
D: TRBD2
size: NA

CDR3: CASSQDLFGRAGRAFF
DNA: TGTGCCAGCAGCCAAGATCTTTTTGGTCGTGCAGGGCGCGCTTTCTTT
V: TRBV3-1/TRBV3-2
J: TRBJ1-1
D: NA
size: NA

CDR3: CASMNKVVRDSGYEQYF
DNA: TGTGCCAGCATGAACAAAGTAGTCCGGGACAGTGGGTACGAGCAGTACTTC
V: TRBV2
J: TRBJ2-7
D: TRBD1
size: once

CDR3: CASSQGVERGAQVAYNEQFF
DNA: TGCGCCAGCAGCCAAGGCGTCGAGCGGGGGGCCCAAGTCGCCTACAATGAGCAGTTCTTC
V: TRBV4-1
J: TRBJ2-1
D: TRBD2
size: NA

CDR3: CASSLVSGANNEQYF
DNA: TGTGCCAGCAGCTTAGTTTCGGGAGCTAACAACGAGCAGTACTTC
V: TRBV13
J: TRBJ2-7
D: NA
size: NA

CDR3: CASSLYRDRDYTDTQYF
DNA: TGTGCCAGCAGTTTATACCGGGACAGGGACTATACAGATACGCAGTATTTT
V: TRBV6-2/TRBV6-3
J: TRBJ2-3
D: TRBD1
size: NA

CDR3: CASRPPGGNYGYTF
DNA: TGTGCCAGCAGACCGCCGGGGGGGAACTATGGCTACACCTTC
V: TRBV6-5
J: TRBJ1-2
D: NA
size: NA

CDR3: CASRSPLASYEQYF
DNA: TGTGCCAGCAGATCCCCGTTAGCCTCCTACGAGCAGTACTTC
V: TRBV6-5
J: TRBJ2-7
D: NA
size: NA

CDR3: CASSQERGRGVNNEQFF
DNA: TGCGCCAGCAGCCAAGAAAGGGGTCGGGGGGTTAACAATGAGCAGTTCTTC
V: TRBV4-1
J: TRBJ2-1
D: TRBD2
size: NA

CDR3: CASSQGPGGTANYGYTF
DNA: TGTGCCAGCAGTCAGGGGCCAGGGGGGACAGCTAACTATGGCTACACCTTC
V: TRBV28
J: TRBJ1-2
D: TRBD1
size: NA

CDR3: CASSPLDRGAEAFF
DNA: TGTGCCAGCAGCCCCCTCGACAGGGGGGCTGAAGCTTTCTTT
V: TRBV7-8
J: TRBJ1-1
D: TRBD1
size: NA

CDR3: CASSPSNSGYAYEQYF
DNA: TGTGCCAGCAGCCCGAGTAATAGCGGATACGCCTACGAGCAGTACTTC
V: TRBV7-9
J: TRBJ2-7
D: NA
size: NA

CDR3: CASSPITGGGVYEQFF
DNA: TGTGCCAGCAGCCCGATTACCGGCGGGGGGGTATATGAGCAGTTCTTC
V: TRBV4-2
J: TRBJ2-1
D: TRBD2
size: NA

CDR3: CASGAVNEQFF
DNA: TGTGCCAGCGGGGCCGTTAATGAGCAGTTCTTC
V: TRBV7-8
J: TRBJ2-1
D: NA
size: NA

CDR3: CASSVGGSPPYNEQFF
DNA: TGTGCCAGCAGCGTAGGTGGTAGCCCGCCCTACAATGAGCAGTTCTTC
V: TRBV9
J: TRBJ2-1
D: NA
size: NA

CDR3: CASSLGLYEKLFF
DNA: TGTGCCAGCAGTTTAGGGCTATACGAAAAACTGTTTTTT
V: TRBV27
J: TRBJ1-4
D: NA
size: NA

CDR3: CASSSTGREGEQYF
DNA: TGTGCCAGCAGCTCGACAGGGCGAGAGGGGGAGCAGTACTTC
V: TRBV11-3
J: TRBJ2-7
D: TRBD1
size: NA

CDR3: CASSTSNRVSTDTQYF
DNA: TGTGCCAGTAGTACATCAAACAGGGTCAGCACAGATACGCAGTATTTT
V: TRBV19
J: TRBJ2-3
D: NA
size: NA

CDR3: CASSPLAEGLLIAGAFF
DNA: TGTGCCAGCAGCCCCTTGGCGGAGGGGCTGTTGATCGCCGGAGCTTTCTTT
V: TRBV5-6
J: TRBJ1-1
D: NA
size: once

CDR3: CASSLVGGTGNQPQHF
DNA: TGTGCCAGCAGCTTAGTCGGGGGGACGGGCAATCAGCCCCAGCATTTT
V: TRBV11-2
J: TRBJ1-5
D: NA
size: NA

CDR3: CASSPIGGSGDTEAFF
DNA: TGTGCCAGCAGTCCTATCGGGGGGAGTGGGGACACTGAAGCTTTCTTT
V: TRBV28
J: TRBJ1-1
D: NA
size: few

CDR3: CASSVGPVGRNTEAFF
DNA: TGTGCCAGCAGCGTAGGTCCCGTGGGGAGGAACACTGAAGCTTTCTTT
V: TRBV9
J: TRBJ1-1
D: NA
size: NA

CDR3: CSAEKGAGETQYF
DNA: TGCAGCGCTGAAAAGGGGGCTGGGGAGACCCAGTACTTC
V: TRBV29-1
J: TRBJ2-5
D: TRBD1
size: NA

CDR3: CSVVFSNQPQHF
DNA: TGCAGCGTTGTATTTAGCAATCAGCCCCAGCATTTT
V: TRBV29-1
J: TRBJ1-5
D: NA
size: NA

CDR3: CASSGLYRGVGQYF
DNA: TGTGCCAGCAGTGGTTTATACAGGGGGGTCGGTCAGTACTTC
V: TRBV2
J: TRBJ2-4
D: TRBD1
size: NA

CDR3: CASSLEAGPTDTQYF
DNA: TGTGCCAGCAGCTTAGAGGCAGGCCCCACAGATACGCAGTATTTT
V: TRBV7-8
J: TRBJ2-3
D: NA
size: NA